This TCR beta chain was sequenced during a study of OX40 agonist ivuxolimab in advanced cancers. Blood draws occurred at baseline, cycle 4 day 1, and cycle 7 day 1. Germline assignment: CDR1 PRHDT and CDR2 FYEKMQ (reference sequence). V was clipped by 8 bases and J by 7 bases, with 21 bases between them. This CDR3 contains 14 residues. TCRdb keeps only in-frame clones here, not all; method: immunoSEQ multiplex PCR. The sample consists of over 100,000 clones, about nine tenths of them appearing once. The chain joins TRBV13 to TRBJ2-7; D might be TRBD1 or TRBD2, each matching 5 bases. The receptor's source is an adult with an advanced solid tumor such as melanoma, head and neck, liver or kidney cancer. This material consisted of CD4+ or CD8+ T cells sorted from blood, taken in a trial of the OX40 agonist ivuxolimab. CDR3 sequence (DNA): TGTGCCAGCGTCAAGAATGACGGGGCAGGGGAGCAGTACTTC. This translates into CASVKNDGAGEQYF.